The 15 T cell receptor beta chains given below trace back to one sample, sequenced in a study of cytomegalovirus exposure and HLA in healthy donors. The PCR had 60 Vbeta and 13 Jbeta primers. TCRdb's copy holds only in-frame clones and misses some; the assay was immunoSEQ multiplex PCR. The sample records 150,000 to 200,000 clones, approximately 82% being singletons. Source material: PBMCs. These receptors were taken from a man aged 18 to 30 in good health and CMV-seropositive.

For the CDR3, the DNA is TGTGCCAGCAGTTTAGGGGGGGCGGCCACCCAATACAATGAGCAGTTCTTC. Translated: CASSLGGAATQYNEQFF. The chain links TRBV27 to TRBJ2-1; a possible D gene is TRBD2 (7 bases). The CDR3 length is 17 residues. CDR1 MNHEY and CDR2 SMNVEV come from the germline V gene (reference sequence). Between the trimmed V and J ends, which lost 2 bases and 4 bases, there was a span of 18 bases.

This chain uses TRBV6-5 with TRBJ2-5, with D maybe TRBD2 (5 bases). Germline loops: CDR1 MNHEY, CDR2 SVGAGI. The CDR3 contains 15 residues. V lost 5 bases and J lost 5, with 18 bases in between. The CDR3: CASSLRPSSGETQYF. The CDR3 DNA sequence: TGTGCCAGCAGTCTTCGACCCAGCTCGGGGGAGACCCAGTACTTC.

This chain uses TRBV6-5 with TRBJ1-1; tentative D call: TRBD1 (6 bases). The CDR3 extends over 15 amino acids. V gave up 0 bases and J gave up 6 bases, with 14 bases separating them. Per germline, CDR1 MNHEY and CDR2 SVGAGI. CDR3 sequence (DNA): TGTGCCAGCAGTTACTCGGGCAGGGGAAGGTCTGAAGCTTTCTTT. Amino acids: CASSYSGRGRSEAFF.

The rearrangement joins TRBV9 to TRBJ2-3; tentative D call: TRBD2 (6 bases). Trimming took 3 bases from V and 6 from J, leaving 11 bases between them. The germline gives CDR1 SGDLS, CDR2 YYNGEE. This CDR3 is built from 13 residues. CDR3 region: CASSEEGRDTQYF. The CDR3 DNA reads TGTGCCAGCAGCGAAGAGGGGAGGGATACGCAGTATTTT.

The gene calls are TRBV6-1 and TRBJ2-5, with 8 bases fitting TRBD1. Per germline, CDR1 MNHNS and CDR2 SASEGT. CDR3 length: 13 residues. Unmatched junction bases numbered 2, after V lost 3 bases and J lost 5 bases. For the CDR3, the DNA is TGTGCCAGCAGTGACAGGGGGCGGGAGACCCAGTACTTC. This codes for CASSDRGRETQYF.

The CDR3 bases are TGTGCCAGCAGCTTAGGGGCTCGCGGGCCGCTGGGTCAGCCCCAGCATTTT. It encodes CASSLGARGPLGQPQHF. J is TRBJ1-5 and V is TRBV7-8, with D unclear. Germline V lookup: CDR1 SGHVS, CDR2 FQNEAQ. The V gene lost 1 base and the J gene lost 6 bases, with 19 bases spanning the gap. The CDR3 extends over 17 amino acids.

The chain is built from TRBV7-2 and TRBJ2-1; D is possibly TRBD1 (6 bases). Trimming removed 2 bases at V and 6 bases at J, with 14 bases between. CDR1 SGHTA and CDR2 FQGNSA come from the germline V gene. CDR3 size: 15 residues. CDR3 sequence: CASSLIVIRGNEQFF. CDR3 DNA sequence: TGTGCCAGCAGCTTAATAGTGATCAGGGGCAATGAGCAGTTCTTC. Supplemented by reference TRBV7-2 and TRBJ2-1, the full variable domain reads GAGVSQSPSNKVTEKGKDVELRCDPISGHTALYWYRQSLGQGLEFLIYFQGNSAPDKSGLPSDRFSAERTGGSVSTLTIQRTQQEDSAVYLCASSLIVIRGNEQFFGPGTRLTVL.

This chain joins TRBV28 and TRBJ1-1; TRBD1 matches at 7 bases. CDR1 is MDHEN, CDR2 SYDVKM, per germline. This CDR3 contains 15 residues. Losses at the gene ends were 5 bases for V and 1 base for J; bases not matched to a gene: 7. CDR3: CASSRRGFRNTEAFF. The CDR3 DNA reads TGTGCCAGCAGTCGCAGGGGGTTTAGGAACACTGAAGCTTTCTTT.

This clone was detected many times. V gene TRBV19 combines with J gene TRBJ2-2, with TRBD1 identical over 8 bases. This CDR3 is 14 amino acids long. Germline CDR1 and CDR2: LNHDA and SQIVND (reference sequence). The V gene end was trimmed by 6 bases and the J gene end by 5 bases; junction bases not matched to a gene: 5. The CDR3 DNA reads as TGTGCCAGTAGCCACCGGGACAGGACCGGGGAGCTGTTTTTT. Amino acid sequence: CASSHRDRTGELFF.

The chain recombines TRBV6-1 with TRBJ2-7; maybe TRBD1 (5 bases). Germline V gene lookup returns CDR1 MNHNS and CDR2 SASEGT. Trimming shortened V by 7 bases and J by 3 bases, and 16 bases separated the two germline ends. The CDR3 covers 14 residues. Written as DNA, the CDR3 is TGTGCCAGCACTCAGGCAGGGTCCCTCTACGAGCAGTACTTC. This translates into CASTQAGSLYEQYF.

The rearrangement links TRBV6-1 to TRBJ2-7, with 8 bases fitting TRBD2. Germline V gives CDR1 MNHNS, CDR2 SASEGT. J was trimmed by 5 bases and V by 2 bases; bases with no gene match: 11. This CDR3 region has 16 residues. The CDR3 sequence is CASSEREGRPVHEQYF. The CDR3 bases are TGTGCCAGCAGTGAACGGGAGGGAAGACCAGTCCACGAGCAGTACTTC.

This clone was counted between two and nine times. The rearrangement uses TRBV19 and TRBJ2-1, with a weak D call TRBD2 (6 bases). This CDR3 region has 15 residues. CDR1 is LNHDA, CDR2 SQIVND, per germline (reference sequence). Trimming stripped 7 bases from V and 0 bases from J, with 13 bases between. Written as DNA, the CDR3 is TGTGCCAGTAAAAGGGCCGGGAGCTCCTACAATGAGCAGTTCTTC. This encodes CASKRAGSSYNEQFF.

The chain recombines TRBV5-6 with TRBJ1-4; the D gene is possibly TRBD1 (5 bases). CDR3 length: 14 residues. Trimming removed 4 bases at V and 4 bases at J, with 11 bases between. CDR1 is SGHDT, CDR2 YYEEEE, per germline. This CDR3 is CASSPGGGNEKLFF. CDR3 in DNA: TGTGCCAGCAGCCCCGGGGGGGGTAATGAAAAACTGTTTTTT.

DNA for the CDR3: TGTGCCAGCAGCTTAGAAGGACTAGCCCATCTCGGAGAGCAGTTCTTC. As protein: CASSLEGLAHLGEQFF. The chain is built from TRBV11-1 and TRBJ2-1, with 8 bases matching TRBD2. CDR3 length: 16 residues. Per germline, CDR1 SGHAT and CDR2 FQDESV (reference sequence). The J segment lost 10 bases and the V segment lost 1 base, leaving 12 bases of the junction unmatched.

The chain employs TRBV6-9 and TRBJ2-2; D is perhaps TRBD1 (6 bases). Trimming shortened V by 10 bases and J by 6 bases, and 12 bases separated the two germline ends. The CDR3 sequence is 12 residues long. CDR1 is MNHGY, CDR2 SVAAGI, per germline. CDR3 residues: CATGRGPGELFF. The CDR3 nucleotides are TGTGCCACGGGCAGGGGCCCCGGGGAGCTGTTTTTT.